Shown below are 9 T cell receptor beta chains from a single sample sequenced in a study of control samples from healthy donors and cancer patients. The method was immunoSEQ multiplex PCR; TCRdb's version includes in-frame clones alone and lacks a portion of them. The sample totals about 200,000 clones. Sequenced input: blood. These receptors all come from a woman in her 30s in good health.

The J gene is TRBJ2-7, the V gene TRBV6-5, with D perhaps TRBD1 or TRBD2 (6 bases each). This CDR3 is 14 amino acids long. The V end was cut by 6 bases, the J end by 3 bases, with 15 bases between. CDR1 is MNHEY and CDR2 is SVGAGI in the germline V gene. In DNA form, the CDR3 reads TGTGCCAGCAGAGAGGGGGGCGCCCGCTACGAGCAGTACTTC. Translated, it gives CASREGGARYEQYF.

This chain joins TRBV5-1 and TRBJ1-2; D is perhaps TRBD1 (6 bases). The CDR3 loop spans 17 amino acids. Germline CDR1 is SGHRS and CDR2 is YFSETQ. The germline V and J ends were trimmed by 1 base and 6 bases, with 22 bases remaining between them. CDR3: CASSLKVGGSGVDGYTF. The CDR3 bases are TGCGCCAGCAGCTTGAAAGTCGGGGGCTCGGGTGTGGATGGCTACACCTTC.

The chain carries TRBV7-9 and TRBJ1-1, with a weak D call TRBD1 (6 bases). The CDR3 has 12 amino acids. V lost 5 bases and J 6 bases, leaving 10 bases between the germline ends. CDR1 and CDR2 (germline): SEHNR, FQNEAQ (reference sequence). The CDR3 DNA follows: TGTGCCAGCAGCATCAGGGGCGCTGAAGCTTTCTTT. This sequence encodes CASSIRGAEAFF.

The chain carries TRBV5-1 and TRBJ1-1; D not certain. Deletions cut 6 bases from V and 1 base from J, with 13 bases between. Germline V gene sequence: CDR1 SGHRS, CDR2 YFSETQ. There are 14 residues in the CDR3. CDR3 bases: TGCGCCAGCAAGGATGTAAGATCGAACACTGAAGCTTTCTTT. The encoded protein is CASKDVRSNTEAFF.

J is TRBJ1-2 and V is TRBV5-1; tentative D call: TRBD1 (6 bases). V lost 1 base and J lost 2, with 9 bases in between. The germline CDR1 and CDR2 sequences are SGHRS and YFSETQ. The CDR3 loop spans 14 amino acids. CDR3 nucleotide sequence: TGCGCCAGCAGCTTGCCTGACAGGAACTATGGCTACACCTTC. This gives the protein CASSLPDRNYGYTF.

CDR3 sequence reads: CASRLAGGDEQFF. DNA for the CDR3: TGTGCCAGCAGGCTAGCGGGGGGAGATGAGCAGTTCTTC. The rearrangement uses TRBV25-1 and TRBJ2-1, with 11 bases aligning to TRBD2. The germline V gene has CDR1 MGHDK and CDR2 SYGVNS. There are 13 residues in the CDR3. The V segment lost 6 bases and the J segment 8 bases; nucleotides outside the gene matches: 3.

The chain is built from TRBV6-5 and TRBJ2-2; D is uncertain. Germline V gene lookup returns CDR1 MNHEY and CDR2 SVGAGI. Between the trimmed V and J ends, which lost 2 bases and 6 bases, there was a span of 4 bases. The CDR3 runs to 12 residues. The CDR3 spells CASSYLAGELFF. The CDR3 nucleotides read TGTGCCAGCAGTTACCTCGCCGGGGAGCTGTTTTTT.

The CDR3 loop reads CASSIGYRGLKRDEKLFF. DNA of the CDR3: TGTGCCAGTAGTATAGGCTACAGGGGGCTGAAGAGGGATGAAAAACTGTTTTTT. J is TRBJ1-4 and V is TRBV19; TRBD1 agrees at 9 bases. Losses at the gene ends were 1 base for V and 6 bases for J; bases not matched to a gene: 12. CDR1 is LNHDA, CDR2 SQIVND, per germline (reference sequence). The CDR3 runs 18 residues.

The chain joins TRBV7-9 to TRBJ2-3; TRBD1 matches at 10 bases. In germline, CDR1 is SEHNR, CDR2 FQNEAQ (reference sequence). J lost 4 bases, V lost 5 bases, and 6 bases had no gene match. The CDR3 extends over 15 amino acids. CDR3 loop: CASSARDRGADTQYF. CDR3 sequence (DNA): TGTGCCAGCAGCGCTCGGGACAGGGGCGCAGATACGCAGTATTTT. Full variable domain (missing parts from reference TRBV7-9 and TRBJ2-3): DTGVSQNPRHKITKRGQNVTFRCDPISEHNRLYWYRQTLGQGPEFLTYFQNEAQLEKSRLLSDRFSAERPKGSFSTLEIQRTEQGDSAMYLCASSARDRGADTQYFGPGTRLTVL.